Below, 3 T cell receptor beta chains from the same sample are listed, as sequenced in a study of chemoradiotherapy in HPV16-positive cancers. Data came from immunoSEQ multiplex PCR; TCRdb stores just in-frame clones and leaves some out. The data hold about 8,000 clones, with around 77% observed a single time. Sampling was done from a patient who underwent chemoradiotherapy. These receptors came from a human donor with HPV-associated anogenital cancer.

The chain has TRBV19 and TRBJ1-4; 9 positions match TRBD1. CDR3 size: 14 residues. Germline V gene sequence: CDR1 LNHDA, CDR2 SQIVND (reference sequence). Trimming at V came to 5 bases and at J to 7 bases, leaving 5 bases not matched to a gene. The CDR3: CASSATGGVEKLFF. CDR3 sequence (DNA): TGTGCCAGTAGTGCTACAGGGGGCGTTGAAAAACTGTTTTTT.

J is TRBJ1-4 and V is TRBV9, with 7 positions matching TRBD1. The CDR3 contains 14 residues. The junction had 1 base not matched to a gene; V was cut back by 0 bases and J by 5 bases. CDR1 and CDR2 from the germline V gene are SGDLS and YYNGEE. CDR3 nucleotide sequence: TGTGCCAGCAGCGTAGAGGGACAGAATGAAAAACTGTTTTTT. Amino acids: CASSVEGQNEKLFF.

The chain couples TRBV11-2 to TRBJ2-2; D unclear. Per germline, CDR1 SGHAT and CDR2 FQNNGV. The CDR3 sequence is 15 residues long. The germline V and J ends were trimmed by 3 bases and 3 bases, with 11 bases remaining between them. The CDR3 nucleotides read TGTGCCAGCAGCTTCGCACAGTCCTACACCGGGGAGCTGTTTTTT. It codes for CASSFAQSYTGELFF.